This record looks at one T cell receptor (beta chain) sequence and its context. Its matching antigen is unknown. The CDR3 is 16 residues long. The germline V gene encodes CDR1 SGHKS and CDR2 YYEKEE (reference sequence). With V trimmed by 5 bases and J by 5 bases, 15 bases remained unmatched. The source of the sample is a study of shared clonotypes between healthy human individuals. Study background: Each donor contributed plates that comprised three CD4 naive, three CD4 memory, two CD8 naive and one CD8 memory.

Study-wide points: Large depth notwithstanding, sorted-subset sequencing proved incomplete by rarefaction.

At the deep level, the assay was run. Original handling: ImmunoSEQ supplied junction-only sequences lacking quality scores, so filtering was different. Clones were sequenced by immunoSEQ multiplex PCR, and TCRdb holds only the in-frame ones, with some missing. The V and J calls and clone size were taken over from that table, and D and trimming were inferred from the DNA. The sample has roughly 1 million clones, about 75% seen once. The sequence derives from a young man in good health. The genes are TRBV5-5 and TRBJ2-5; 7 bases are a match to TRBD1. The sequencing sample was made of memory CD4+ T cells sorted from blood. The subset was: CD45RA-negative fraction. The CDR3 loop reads CASRLDRDRVKETQYF. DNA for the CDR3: TGTGCCAGCAGGTTAGACAGGGATAGGGTAAAGGAGACCCAGTACTTC.